The present entry profiles one T cell receptor (beta chain) with its context. Its antigen is as yet unknown. The data belong to a study of CD8 T cells in ankylosing spondylitis. Trimming removed 9 bases at V and 5 bases at J, with 13 bases between. Germline-derived CDR1 and CDR2 are SGHTA and FQGNSA. The CDR3 extends over 12 amino acids. Study-level results: Disease-linked clones proved CD8+ and comparatively uncommon in peripheral blood. Matched synovial fluid from ankylosing spondylitis patients was reported to be enriched for disease-linked clones. Reports of some motif variants in reactive arthritis synovial fluid and blood predate this one. Seemingly distinctive of ankylosing spondylitis blood was a TCR beta motif formed by eight highly homologous variants.

In making TCR beta libraries, quantitative 5'-RACE with molecular barcodes was used. TCRdb re-called the 5' RACE reads with MiXCR, one entry per CDR3 protein. Found here are 800,000 to 900,000 distinct CDR3 sequences, around 11% of them singletons; the top ten hold about 0.49%. Sequencing was carried out using blood, either unsorted or a sorted T cell fraction (not recorded which). V is TRBV7-2 and J is TRBJ1-2; no clear D. The clonotype comes from a male donor with ankylosing spondylitis. This CDR3 reads CASKRQSYGYTF. CDR3 coding DNA: TGTGCCAGTAAGCGGCAGTCATATGGCTACACCTTC.